The 27 T cell receptor beta chains given below trace back to one sample, sequenced in a study of molecular identifiers for immune sequencing clone quantification. From the PCR reads, TCRdb called clonotypes with MiXCR, one entry per CDR3 protein. The sample consists of 600,000 to 650,000 distinct CDR3 sequences, just under 20% of them appearing once. The sequenced sample was naive CD8+ T cells from blood, with Jurkat cell RNA spiked in. Subset indicated: FACS-sorted CD8+CD4-CCR7+CD45RA+ naive T cells. All receptors come from a human donor in good health. Some libraries in this study had Jurkat cell RNA spiked in.

There are many counts of this clonotype. The V call is TRBV4-3, the J call TRBJ2-7; D perhaps matches TRBD2 (5 bases). Germline loops: CDR1 LGHNA, CDR2 YSLEER. Trimming pared 0 bases from V and 6 bases from J, leaving 9 bases between. The CDR3 has 13 amino acids. CDR3 region: CASSQDAGGEQYF. As DNA, the CDR3 is TGCGCCAGCAGCCAAGATGCGGGCGGCGAGCAGTACTTC.

This clonotype was picked up many times. The J gene is TRBJ2-7, the V gene TRBV7-9; 11 positions match TRBD2. Losses at the gene ends were 6 bases for V and 5 bases for J; bases not matched to a gene: 9. The CDR3 runs to 15 residues. Per the germline V gene, CDR1 is SEHNR and CDR2 is FQNEAQ (reference sequence). The CDR3 DNA is TGTGCCAGCAGTTCCCCGGGACTAGCGGCCCACGAGCAGTACTTC. Its translation is CASSSPGLAAHEQYF.

This clonotype was seen ten or more times. The chain carries TRBV4-3 and TRBJ2-7; D gene unclear. Germline lookup yields CDR1 LGHNA and CDR2 YSLEER. CDR3 length equals 14 residues. With 4 bases removed from V and 0 bases from J, the gap between germline ends came to 10 bases. In DNA form, the CDR3 reads TGCGCCAGCAGCCCAGGCCTTGACTCCTACGAGCAGTACTTC. This encodes CASSPGLDSYEQYF.

Many counts were recorded for this clonotype. The chain uses TRBV5-8 and TRBJ2-4, with D maybe TRBD2 (5 bases). The CDR3 consists of 14 residues. Germline V gives CDR1 SGHTS, CDR2 YDEGEE. V was shortened by 5 bases and J by 4 bases, with 13 bases between the two germline ends. CDR3 sequence: CASSFGGGKNIQYF. CDR3 in DNA: TGTGCCAGCAGTTTTGGAGGAGGTAAAAACATTCAGTACTTC.

In its sample, this clonotype was seen a few times. The rearrangement joins TRBV7-2 to TRBJ2-7; D unclear. The CDR3 is made up of 14 amino acids. Germline V gene lookup returns CDR1 SGHTA and CDR2 FQGNSA. V was pared by 6 bases and J by 5 bases, with 17 bases between. CDR3 nucleotide sequence: TGTGCCAGCAGTCGCGGTAGAAGGGAAGACGAGCAGTACTTC. Translation gives CASSRGRREDEQYF.

This clonotype was detected only a few times. This rearrangement joins TRBV28 to TRBJ2-2, with D unclear. V dropped 6 bases and J dropped 6 bases, with 14 bases sitting between them. Germline CDR1 is MDHEN and CDR2 is SYDVKM. The CDR3 is 14 residues long. The CDR3: CASSRRLAAGELFF. The CDR3, as DNA: TGTGCCAGCAGCCGCAGGCTTGCGGCCGGGGAGCTGTTTTTT. The variable domain in full, completed from reference TRBV28 and TRBJ2-2, reads DVKVTQSSRYLVKRTGEKVFLECVQDMDHENMFWYRQDPGLGLRLIYFSYDVKMKEKGDIPEGYSVSREKKERFSLILESASTNQTSMYLCASSRRLAAGELFFGEGSRLTVL.

This clonotype was observed many times. The CDR3 sequence: CASRGLATDTQYF. The CDR3 coding sequence is TGTGCCAGCAGGGGACTAGCCACAGATACGCAGTATTTT. The chain is built from TRBV11-2 and TRBJ2-3, with 9 bases that match TRBD2. The CDR3 extends over 13 amino acids. Germline trimming cut 6 bases from V and 2 bases from J; bases unmatched to any gene: 0. CDR1 and CDR2 from the germline V gene are SGHAT and FQNNGV.

This clonotype was counted ten times or more. The J gene is TRBJ1-5, the V gene TRBV21-1; the D call in the table, TRBD1, was not verified against the DNA. TRBV21-1 is given as a pseudogene. The CDR3 runs 17 residues. CDR3 nucleotide sequence: TGTGCCAGCAGCAAAGGATCGCGGACAGCTAGCAATCAGCCCCAGCATTTT. Its translation is CASSKGSRTASNQPQHF.

This clonotype was seen at least ten times. The gene calls are TRBV6-6 and TRBJ2-7; D is unclear. The CDR3 totals 15 residues. Germline V gives CDR1 MNHNY, CDR2 SVGAGI (reference sequence). Between the trimmed V and J ends, which lost 3 bases and 3 bases, there was a span of 15 bases. The CDR3 loop is CASSYPGLVGYEQYF. CDR3 sequence (DNA): TGTGCCAGCAGTTATCCCGGTCTTGTAGGCTACGAGCAGTACTTC.

J is TRBJ2-7 and V is TRBV12-5; a possible D gene is TRBD2 (5 bases). The germline V and J ends were trimmed by 5 bases and 7 bases, with 24 bases remaining between them. The V gene's germline CDR1 is LGHNT and CDR2 FRNRAP. CDR3 length equals 16 residues. The CDR3 nucleotides are TGTGCTAGTGGTCCCGGAGGTCCCTACTCCTACAATGAGCAGTACTTC. It specifies CASGPGGPYSYNEQYF.

At least ten counts were recorded for this clonotype. This sequence joins TRBV4-1 and TRBJ2-7; 11 nucleotides agree with TRBD1. V gave up 3 bases and J gave up 1 base; unmatched junction bases: 5. The CDR3 extends over 16 amino acids. Germline V CDR1 and CDR2: MGHRA, YSYEKL. The CDR3 here is CASSHRTGGASYEQYF. CDR3 DNA sequence: TGCGCCAGCAGCCATCGGACAGGGGGCGCATCCTACGAGCAGTACTTC.

In the case of this clonotype: It is likely a read error, because the conserved phenylalanine at the end of the CDR3 is missing. The rearrangement links TRBV11-2 to TRBJ2-2; the D gene is possibly TRBD2 (6 bases). CDR3 length equals 17 residues. V lost 4 bases to trimming and J lost 4 bases, with 19 bases between them. Germline values: CDR1 SGHAT, CDR2 FQNNGV. CDR3 residues: CASSSSRDLMPTGELFL. The DNA for the CDR3 is TGTGCCAGCAGCTCCTCCCGGGACTTGATGCCCACCGGGGAGCTGTTTCTT.

This clonotype was counted at least ten times. The V and J genes are TRBV23-1 and TRBJ2-5; the D gene could be TRBD1 or TRBD2 (5 bases each). TRBV23-1 is filed as an ORF, its function uncertain. Between the trimmed V and J ends, which lost 3 bases and 1 base, there was a span of 18 bases. This CDR3 has 17 residues. The CDR3 spells CASSHRGQGGRQETQYF. CDR3 in DNA: TGCGCCAGCAGTCATCGAGGGCAGGGCGGACGCCAAGAGACCCAGTACTTC.

Notes on this clonotype: One base away lies a much larger clone, so this may be a sequencing read error. The CDR3 loop reads CASSQGPGTIQVDIQYF. The CDR3 bases are TGTGCCAGCAGCCAAGGCCCAGGGACTATTCAGGTGGACATTCAGTACTTC. The chain combines TRBV3-1 with TRBJ2-4; 7 bases map to TRBD2. The CDR3 spans 17 residues. Germline lookup yields CDR1 LGHDT and CDR2 YNNKEL (reference sequence). The V segment lost 1 base and the J segment 8 bases; nucleotides outside the gene matches: 14. The whole variable domain, remainder taken from reference TRBV3-1 and TRBJ2-4, is DTAVSQTPKYLVTQMGNDKSIKCEQNLGHDTMYWYKQDSKKFLKIMFSYNNKELIINETVPNRFSPKSPDKAHLNLHINSLELGDSAVYFCASSQGPGTIQVDIQYFGAGTRLSVL.

This clonotype showed up many times. The CDR3, as DNA: TGTGCCAGCAGCAAAGTAGGGGGGACACAGGCCGGAAAGGGGACAGATACGCAGTATTTT. This encodes CASSKVGGTQAGKGTDTQYF. The genes are TRBV21-1 and TRBJ2-3; the table assigns TRBD1, which was not confirmed against the DNA. TRBV21-1 is listed as a pseudogene. This CDR3 comprises 20 residues.

The rearrangement links TRBV7-2 to TRBJ2-7; D may correspond to TRBD1 or TRBD2 (6 bases each). The V gene lost 6 bases and the J gene lost 5 bases, with 17 bases spanning the gap. This CDR3 spans 14 amino acids. CDR1 SGHTA and CDR2 FQGNSA come from the germline V gene. CDR3: CASSYREAPHEQYF. The CDR3 region has the DNA TGTGCCAGCAGTTACAGGGAGGCTCCGCACGAGCAGTACTTC.

Turning to this clonotype: This could be a read error, since a much larger clone is one nucleotide away. V gene TRBV27 combines with J gene TRBJ2-7; 7 bases line up with TRBD1. Germline lookup yields CDR1 MNHEY and CDR2 SMNVEV (reference sequence). This CDR3 spans 14 amino acids. CDR3 sequence reads: CANSVGTAPMEQYF. The CDR3, as DNA: TGTGCCAACAGTGTCGGGACAGCCCCCATGGAGCAGTACTTC.

V and J are TRBV15 and TRBJ2-3; TRBD2 matches 8 bases. Germline CDR1 and CDR2: LNHNV and YYDKDF (reference sequence). The V segment lost 8 bases and the J segment 2 bases; nucleotides outside the gene matches: 9. This CDR3 spans 15 amino acids. The DNA of the CDR3 is TGTGCCACCCGTTCTGGCGGGGGGTTCACAGATACGCAGTATTTT. Its translation: CATRSGGGFTDTQYF.

On this clonotype itself: This may be a read error, as it is one base from a much larger clone. The CDR3 is CAGSYSSGKGEQYF. CDR3 sequence (DNA): TGTGCCGGCAGTTACTCTAGCGGGAAAGGCGAGCAGTACTTC. The V and J genes are TRBV6-6 and TRBJ2-7; 9 bases fit TRBD2. The CDR3 has 14 residues. CDR1 and CDR2 (germline): MNHNY, SVGAGI (reference sequence).

To note about this clonotype: A much more abundant neighbour one base away suggests this may be a read error. V is TRBV7-2 and J is TRBJ2-1, with D uncertain. This CDR3 comprises 13 residues. In germline, CDR1 is SGHTA, CDR2 FQGNSA. In DNA form, the CDR3 reads TGTGCCAGCAGCTTAAGTGTGCGAAATGAGCAGCTCTTC. It codes for CASSLSVRNEQLF. The full variable domain, with the rest looked up from reference TRBV7-2 and TRBJ2-1, is GAGVSQSPSNKVTEKGKDVELRCDPISGHTALYWYRQSLGQGLEFLIYFQGNSAPDKSGLPSDRFSAERTGGSVSTLTIQRTQQEDSAVYLCASSLSVRNEQLFGPGTRLTVL.

J is TRBJ2-1 and V is TRBV3-1, with TRBD1 matching over 7 bases. The CDR3 length is 14 residues. The V segment lost 7 bases and the J segment 5 bases; nucleotides outside the gene matches: 8. Germline V gene lookup returns CDR1 LGHDT and CDR2 YNNKEL (reference sequence). The CDR3 DNA is TGTGCCAGCACCAACGACAGGGTAGACAATGAGCAGTTCTTC. This gives the protein CASTNDRVDNEQFF.

In the case of this clonotype: A much bigger clone sits one base away, suggesting this may be a read error. The CDR3 end shows no conserved phenylalanine or tryptophan, and so a read error is likely. The V gene is TRBV27, the J gene TRBJ1-6, with D possibly matching TRBD1 (5 bases). In germline, CDR1 is MNHEY, CDR2 SMNVEV (reference sequence). This CDR3 is built from 17 residues. With 7 bases removed from V and 4 bases from J, the gap between germline ends came to 20 bases. This CDR3 reads CASIRRGTGLYNSPLHL. The DNA of the CDR3 is TGTGCCAGCATCCGAAGAGGGACGGGACTTTATAATTCACCCCTCCACCTT.

This clonotype was recorded at least ten times. The rearrangement uses TRBV15 and TRBJ2-1, with TRBD1 identical over 9 bases. The J segment lost 7 bases and the V segment lost 0 bases, leaving 10 bases of the junction unmatched. Germline assignment: CDR1 LNHNV and CDR2 YYDKDF (reference sequence). The CDR3 is made up of 17 amino acids. CDR3 sequence: CATSREWGTGGRNEQFF. Written as DNA, the CDR3 is TGTGCCACCAGCAGAGAGTGGGGTACAGGGGGCAGGAATGAGCAGTTCTTC. Filled out from reference TRBV15 and TRBJ2-1, the complete variable domain reads DAMVIQNPRYQVTQFGKPVTLSCSQTLNHNVMYWYQQKSSQAPKLLFHYYDKDFNNEADTPDNFQSRRPNTSFCFLDIRSPGLGDTAMYLCATSREWGTGGRNEQFFGPGTRLTVL.

V gene TRBV12-3 or TRBV12-4 combines with J gene TRBJ2-1, with TRBD1 identical over 9 bases. The CDR3 has 14 amino acids. V was pared by 2 bases and J by 9 bases, with 5 bases of the junction left unmatched. The CDR3 DNA sequence: TGTGCCAGCAGTTTATGGGACAGGGTTCCTGAGCAGTTCTTC. Translation: CASSLWDRVPEQFF.

V and J are TRBV27 and TRBJ2-2, with 7 bases identical to TRBD1. CDR3 length: 16 amino acids. Per the germline V gene, CDR1 is MNHEY and CDR2 is SMNVEV (reference sequence). The V segment lost 6 bases and the J segment 4 bases; nucleotides outside the gene matches: 11. CDR3 nucleotide sequence: TGTGCCAGCAGCTTTACAGGGGTTCGGTCCACCGGGGAGCTGTTTTTT. Translation gives CASSFTGVRSTGELFF.

This clonotype was observed at least ten times. The V and J genes are TRBV4-3 and TRBJ2-7; a possible D gene is TRBD1 (7 bases). The CDR3 is 18 amino acids. Germline V gene data show CDR1 as LGHNA and CDR2 as YSLEER. The V and J ends lost 1 base and 0 bases respectively, with 19 bases between them. As DNA, the CDR3 is TGCGCCAGCAGCCAAGTTCAGGGGGGACCGTACCGCTCCTACGAGCAGTACTTC. It yields the protein CASSQVQGGPYRSYEQYF.

Many counts were recorded for this clonotype. This CDR3 is CASSVGGSGTGELFF. Here the CDR3 DNA reads TGTGCCAGCAGCGTAGGTGGGAGCGGGACCGGGGAGCTGTTTTTT. This chain connects TRBV9 to TRBJ2-2; possibly TRBD2 for D (6 bases). CDR3 length equals 15 residues. V lost 0 bases and J lost 5, with 11 bases in between. The germline CDR1 and CDR2 sequences are SGDLS and YYNGEE.